This is a list of T cell receptor beta chains from one sample in a study of CD8 T cells in Susac syndrome. TCRdb passed the immunoSEQ multiplex PCR reads through MiXCR, listing each CDR3 protein once. The sample comprises about 120,000 distinct CDR3 sequences, around 94% of which are singletons, and 0.095% to 0.1% rests with the top ten. Sequencing was performed on CD4+ T cells from PBMCs. All receptors come from a human donor in good health. Each CDR3 is given with its conserved first and last residue. D genes are given only for firm matches. Clone size is given for some rows only: seen once, a few or many times, or a class if the clone is expanded.

J gene | clone size | D gene | V gene | CDR3 protein | CDR3 DNA
TRBJ2-5 | - | - | TRBV29-1 | CSIVLGGQQETQYF | TGCAGCATAGTCCTGGGGGGACAGCAAGAGACCCAGTACTTC
TRBJ1-2 | - | TRBD1 | TRBV28 | CASSLFQGASGYTF | TGTGCCAGCAGTTTGTTTCAGGGGGCCAGTGGCTACACCTTC
TRBJ2-1 | - | - | TRBV9 | CASSPDHRSYNEQFF | TGTGCCAGCAGCCCGGACCATCGCTCCTACAATGAGCAGTTCTTC
TRBJ2-7 | - | TRBD1 | TRBV12-3/TRBV12-4 | CASSPGQGMHEQYF | TGTGCCAGTTCTCCGGGACAGGGGATGCACGAGCAGTACTTC
TRBJ2-2 | - | - | TRBV11-3 | CASSLEVGELFF | TGTGCCAGCAGCTTAGAGGTCGGGGAGCTGTTTTTT
TRBJ2-7 | once | - | TRBV29-1 | CSVEIPGPNSYEQYF | TGCAGCGTTGAAATACCCGGGCCGAACTCTTACGAGCAGTACTTC
TRBJ1-6 | few | TRBD1 | TRBV7-9 | CASNGQGNSPLHF | TGTGCCAGCAACGGACAGGGGAATTCACCCCTCCACTTT
TRBJ1-5 | - | TRBD1 | TRBV6-5 | CASGRQGYSNQPQHF | TGTGCCAGCGGAAGACAGGGTTATAGCAATCAGCCCCAGCATTTT
TRBJ2-1 | - | TRBD2 | TRBV4-3 | CASSQDRAGVDFYEQFF | TGCGCCAGCAGCCAAGATCGGGCGGGAGTTGACTTTTATGAGCAGTTCTTC
TRBJ2-4 | - | - | TRBV20-1 | CSARLLGDIQYF | TGCAGTGCTAGACTCCTCGGGGACATTCAGTACTTC
TRBJ1-5 | - | - | TRBV27 | CASGTDGLNQPQHF | TGTGCCAGCGGAACGGACGGCCTTAATCAGCCCCAGCATTTT
TRBJ2-1 | - | TRBD2 | TRBV11-2 | CASRLGASGNNEQFF | TGTGCCAGCAGGCTAGGTGCTAGCGGAAACAATGAGCAGTTCTTC
TRBJ1-3 | - | - | TRBV6-5 | CASRMGARPGNTIYF | TGTGCCAGCAGAATGGGGGCCCGGCCTGGAAACACCATATATTTT
TRBJ2-7 | - | - | TRBV11-2 | CASSKGAGEQYF | TGTGCCAGCAGCAAAGGAGCCGGCGAGCAGTACTTC
TRBJ2-5 | - | - | TRBV3-1 | CASSPTNGWQETQYF | TGTGCCAGCAGCCCGACCAATGGTTGGCAAGAGACCCAGTACTTC
TRBJ2-7 | - | TRBD2 | TRBV28 | CASSSTGLAGGYEQYF | TGTGCCAGCAGTTCGACCGGACTAGCGGGAGGTTACGAGCAGTACTTC
TRBJ2-5 | - | TRBD1 | TRBV25-1 | CASSEAPGQGQETQYF | TGTGCCAGCAGTGAAGCCCCGGGACAGGGACAAGAGACCCAGTACTTC
TRBJ2-5 | - | - | TRBV6-5 | CASSRQHSQETQYF | TGTGCCAGCAGCCGCCAGCATTCCCAAGAGACCCAGTACTTC
TRBJ1-5 | - | - | TRBV5-1 | CASRENYGNQPQHF | TGCGCCAGCAGGGAAAACTATGGCAATCAGCCCCAGCATTTT
TRBJ2-7 | few | - | TRBV29-1 | CSVEGQGGGEQYF | TGCAGCGTTGAAGGACAGGGAGGTGGCGAGCAGTACTTC
TRBJ2-5 | - | TRBD2 | TRBV25-1 | CASSAPLSGRARMRETQYF | TGTGCCAGCAGTGCGCCCCTTAGCGGGAGGGCCAGGATGAGAGAGACCCAGTACTTC
TRBJ2-3 | - | TRBD2 | TRBV6-1 | CASRQPPGLAGGADTQYF | TGTGCCAGCAGACAGCCTCCGGGACTAGCGGGAGGAGCAGATACGCAGTATTTT
TRBJ2-3 | - | - | TRBV7-9 | CASRLADTQYF | TGTGCCAGCAGACTCGCAGATACGCAGTATTTT
TRBJ2-2 | few | - | TRBV29-1 | CSVVPRLTTGELFF | TGCAGCGTTGTACCCCGACTAACTACCGGGGAGCTGTTTTTT
TRBJ1-2 | - | - | TRBV23-1 | CASIGQIYYGYTF | TGCGCCAGTATTGGACAGATATACTATGGCTACACCTTC
TRBJ2-3 | - | - | TRBV28 | CASSSAGSGVDTQYF | TGTGCCAGCAGTTCCGCGGGGAGTGGGGTCGATACGCAGTATTTT
TRBJ2-1 | once | - | TRBV12-3/TRBV12-4 | CASSLTDYNEQFF | TGTGCCAGCAGTTTGACAGACTACAATGAGCAGTTCTTC
TRBJ2-1 | - | TRBD2 | TRBV7-9 | CASSSHPETSGRAVEQFF | TGTGCCAGCAGCTCCCACCCCGAGACTAGCGGGAGGGCGGTTGAGCAGTTCTTC
TRBJ2-3 | - | - | TRBV28 | CASSLGLQETDTQYF | TGTGCCAGCAGTTTGGGACTCCAGGAGACAGATACGCAGTATTTT
TRBJ1-1 | - | TRBD1 | TRBV29-1 | CSVLRGQSMNTEAFF | TGCAGCGTTCTAAGGGGACAGAGTATGAACACTGAAGCTTTCTTT
TRBJ2-7 | few | - | TRBV2 | CASSEMGEQYF | TGTGCCAGCAGTGAAATGGGGGAGCAGTACTTC